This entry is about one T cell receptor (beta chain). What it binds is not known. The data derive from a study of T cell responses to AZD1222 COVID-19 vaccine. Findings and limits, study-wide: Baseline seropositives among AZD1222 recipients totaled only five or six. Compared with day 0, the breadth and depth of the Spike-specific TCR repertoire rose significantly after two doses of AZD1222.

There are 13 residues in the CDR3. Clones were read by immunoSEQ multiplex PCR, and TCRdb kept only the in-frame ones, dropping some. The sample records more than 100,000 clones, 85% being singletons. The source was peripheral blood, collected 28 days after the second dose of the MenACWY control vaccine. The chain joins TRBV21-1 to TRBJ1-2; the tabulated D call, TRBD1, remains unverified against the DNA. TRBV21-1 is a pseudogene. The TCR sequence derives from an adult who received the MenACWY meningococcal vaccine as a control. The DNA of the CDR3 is TGTGCCAGCAGATGGACAGGATGCTATGGCTACACCTTC. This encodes CASRWTGCYGYTF.